The 9 T cell receptor beta chains in this list originate from one sample, sequenced in a study of blood T cell repertoires in COVID-19. The repertoire was sequenced with immunoSEQ multiplex PCR; TCRdb's copy has only in-frame clones and lacks some. This repertoire shows around 260,000 clones, roughly 83% found once; its top ten account for around 4.5%. Sample: peripheral blood. The receptor source for this set is a man aged 55 to 70 who had recovered from COVID-19.

The rearrangement uses TRBV7-3 and TRBJ2-7; 8 nucleotides match TRBD2. This CDR3 contains 16 residues. The junction had 5 bases not matched to a gene; V was cut back by 0 bases and J by 1 base. Germline loops: CDR1 SGHTA, CDR2 FQGTGA. The CDR3 spells CASSLTGGGPSYEQYF. CDR3 nucleotide sequence: TGTGCCAGCAGCTTAACGGGCGGGGGGCCTTCCTACGAGCAGTACTTC.

The rearrangement uses TRBV5-4 and TRBJ2-2; 12 bases map to TRBD2. V lost 4 bases and J lost 5; bases outside the gene matches: 6. The CDR3 totals 16 residues. Germline V gives CDR1 SGHNT, CDR2 YYREEE (reference sequence). The CDR3 region is CASSSPTSGRTGELFF. CDR3 sequence (DNA): TGTGCCAGCAGCAGCCCCACTAGCGGGAGGACCGGGGAGCTGTTTTTT.

The chain joins TRBV11-2 to TRBJ2-7; 7 nucleotides match TRBD2. Trimming removed 0 bases from V and 3 bases from J; junction bases left unmatched: 5. CDR3 length: 15 amino acids. CDR1 and CDR2 (germline): SGHAT, FQNNGV. CDR3 protein: CASSLDRGGGYEQYF. CDR3 bases: TGTGCCAGCAGCTTAGATCGGGGCGGGGGCTACGAGCAGTACTTC.

The CDR3 reads CASSVSSPGISGNTIYF. In DNA form, the CDR3 reads TGTGCCAGCAGCGTATCCAGCCCGGGAATCTCTGGAAACACCATATATTTT. V gene TRBV9 combines with J gene TRBJ1-3; no definite D call. The CDR3 consists of 17 residues. Germline lookup yields CDR1 SGDLS and CDR2 YYNGEE. Trimming took 1 base from V and 0 from J, leaving 14 bases between them. Together with reference TRBV9 and TRBJ1-3, the CDR3 gives the full variable domain: DSGVTQTPKHLITATGQRVTLRCSPRSGDLSVYWYQQSLDQGLQFLIQYYNGEERAKGNILERFSAQQFPDLHSELNLSSLELGDSALYFCASSVSSPGISGNTIYFGEGSWLTVV.

The V gene is TRBV4-1, the J gene TRBJ2-2; 7 nucleotides match TRBD2. J gave up 2 bases and V 0 bases, and 6 bases lay outside the gene matches. The CDR3 runs 17 residues. CDR1 is MGHRA, CDR2 YSYEKL, per germline. CDR3 sequence reads: CASSQDREAANTGELFF. The CDR3 DNA is TGCGCCAGCAGCCAAGACCGGGAGGCAGCCAACACCGGGGAGCTGTTTTTT.

Concerning this clone itself: The junction departs from the called germline gene at one end, perhaps through a read error. This rearrangement joins TRBV29-1 to TRBJ2-1, with 9 nucleotides matching TRBD2. Germline V lookup: CDR1 SQVTM, CDR2 ANQGSEA. The CDR3 is 14 amino acids. The CDR3: CSVEGVRGGGEQFF. CDR3 coding DNA: TGCAGCGTGGAAGGGGTGCGGGGGGGTGGTGAGCAGTTCTTC.

The J gene is TRBJ1-2, the V gene TRBV11-2; TRBD1 aligns across 7 bases. V trimming: 5 bases; J trimming: 2 bases; junction bases outside the gene matches: 8. CDR3 size: 15 residues. Germline V gene sequence: CDR1 SGHAT, CDR2 FQNNGV. The CDR3 here is CASSELPTGNYGYTF. The CDR3 DNA reads TGTGCCAGCAGCGAGCTTCCGACAGGGAACTATGGCTACACCTTC.

The chain uses TRBV19 and TRBJ2-7; maybe TRBD1 (5 bases). V lost 3 bases and J lost 1, with 13 bases in between. Germline assignment: CDR1 LNHDA and CDR2 SQIVND (reference sequence). CDR3 length equals 15 residues. The CDR3 nucleotides are TGTGCCAGTAGTATCCAGGCAGGGCTTTCCTACGAGCAGTACTTC. It codes for CASSIQAGLSYEQYF.

This chain uses TRBV3-1 (or the pseudogene TRBV3-2) with TRBJ1-2, with 8 nucleotides matching TRBD1. V was clipped by 0 bases and J by 7 bases; unmatched bases: 10. Germline V gene sequence: CDR1 LGHDT, CDR2 YNNKEL (reference sequence). The CDR3 has 16 residues. The CDR3 protein is CASSQDPRRTGTGYTF. Written as DNA, the CDR3 is TGTGCCAGCAGCCAAGATCCCCGAAGGACAGGGACTGGCTACACCTTC.